This paragraph reports one T cell receptor beta chain. This sample is part of a study of T cells in Graves' hyperthyroidism and ophthalmopathy. With a duration under 2 months, the hyperthyroidism was newly diagnosed in patients aged 18 to 65. Diagnoses rested on clinical symptoms, serum thyroxine and TRAb, thyroid ultrasound and orbital computed tomography. Germline V gene sequence: CDR1 SGHRS, CDR2 YFSETQ. The CDR3 extends over 13 amino acids. The germline V and J ends were trimmed by 6 bases and 1 base, with 9 bases remaining between them. RNA transcripts served as the template for amplifying TCR beta CDR3 regions. First-round RT-PCR of the TCR CDR3 relied on the HTBI primer set. TCRdb analysed the multiplex PCR reads with MiXCR anew, one entry per CDR3 protein. The table records under 400,000 distinct CDR3 sequences, 13% of them present only once.

The specimen was blood. This TCR derives from a woman younger than 30 with Graves' hyperthyroidism. The rearrangement uses TRBV5-1 and TRBJ2-3; a possible D gene is TRBD2 (5 bases). The CDR3, as DNA: TGCGCCAGCAACTTCGGGGGCACAGATACGCAGTATTTT. It is translated as CASNFGGTDTQYF.